The source of this T cell receptor beta chain is a study of CD8 T cells in ankylosing spondylitis. Study-level points and caveats: The authors reported significant enrichment of disease-linked clones in matched ankylosing spondylitis synovial fluid. Researchers report that disease-linked clones proved CD8+ and relatively rare in peripheral blood. Past studies reported some motif variants in reactive arthritis synovial fluid and blood.

Quantitative molecular-barcoded 5'-RACE generated the TCR beta libraries. TCRdb reprocessed the 5' RACE reads via MiXCR and lists one record per CDR3 protein. The table has some 200,000 distinct CDR3 sequences, approximately 24% seen once. This clonotype has a count of ten or more. Its specificity is not known. The sequenced sample was blood, either unsorted or a sorted T cell fraction (not recorded which). This clonotype was sampled from a male donor with ankylosing spondylitis or in good health (not recorded which).

The CDR3 is CASSRNRLAPETQYF. For the CDR3, the DNA is TGCGCCAGCAGCCGTAACAGACTAGCCCCAGAGACCCAGTACTTC. The chain combines TRBV4-1 with TRBJ2-5; 7 bases line up with TRBD2. The CDR3 consists of 15 residues. Germline V gene data show CDR1 as MGHRA and CDR2 as YSYEKL. J was trimmed by 4 bases and V by 4 bases; bases with no gene match: 9.